The 10 T cell receptor beta chains in this list originate from one sample, sequenced in a study of spatial heterogeneity in lung cancer. Study-wide results and limits: One measure, the expanded intratumoral alpha and beta TCR count, tracked tumor mutation counts.

The antigens of these receptors remain unknown. Each CDR3 protein is one row after TCRdb ran MiXCR on the 5' RACE reads. Of 6,000 or so distinct CDR3 sequences listed, roughly 6.3% were seen once; the top ten hold about 12%. As to time point: sample taken at primary tumor resection. The sequencing used lung tumor tissue, collected at surgery. The receptors were sampled from a male donor with early-stage non-small cell lung cancer.

By share, this clonotype counts as medium-sized. This chain joins TRBV7-8 and TRBJ1-4; no firm D call. Per the germline V gene, CDR1 is SGHVS and CDR2 is FQNEAQ. This CDR3 region has 15 residues. V shed 0 bases and J shed 5 bases, with 10 bases lying between them. The CDR3 DNA reads TGTGCCAGCAGCTTAGCGTCCAGGACGAATGAAAAACTGTTTTTT. It is translated as CASSLASRTNEKLFF.

This clonotype was recorded at least ten times. The V gene is TRBV4-1, the J gene TRBJ1-1; no reliable D call. CDR3 length: 15 residues. Germline V gene data show CDR1 as MGHRA and CDR2 as YSYEKL. Trimming shortened V by 0 bases and J by 1 base, and 9 bases separated the two germline ends. The CDR3 coding sequence is TGCGCCAGCAGCCAAGAGGGCTGGGGGAACACTGAAGCTTTCTTT. This encodes CASSQEGWGNTEAFF.

This clonotype ranks as medium-sized. The chain is built from TRBV2 and TRBJ2-1, with D possibly matching TRBD2 (5 bases). V was shortened by 10 bases and J by 0 bases, with 13 bases between the two germline ends. Germline lookup yields CDR1 SNHLY and CDR2 FYNNEI. The CDR3 is 14 amino acids. The DNA for the CDR3 is TGTGCCATCCCTGGGAGCCGCTCCTACAATGAGCAGTTCTTC. It specifies CAIPGSRSYNEQFF.

The chain couples TRBV5-1 to TRBJ2-1, with a tentative D call TRBD1 (6 bases). The CDR3 is 16 amino acids. Germline assignment: CDR1 SGHRS and CDR2 YFSETQ. Trimming stripped 4 bases from V and 0 bases from J, with 14 bases between. The CDR3 region has the DNA TGCGCCAGCAGCCCCATGCAGGGGTTCTCCTACAATGAGCAGTTCTTC. Its translation: CASSPMQGFSYNEQFF. Supplemented by reference TRBV5-1 and TRBJ2-1, the full variable domain reads KAGVTQTPRYLIKTRGQQVTLSCSPISGHRSVSWYQQTPGQGLQFLFEYFSETQRNKGNFPGRFSGRQFSNSRSEMNVSTLELGDSALYLCASSPMQGFSYNEQFFGPGTRLTVL.

This clonotype appeared many times. The J gene is TRBJ2-5, the V gene TRBV6-1; D might be TRBD1 (5 bases). V lost 2 bases to trimming and J lost 5 bases, with 18 bases between them. This CDR3 region has 16 residues. Germline V gene sequence: CDR1 MNHNS, CDR2 SASEGT. The CDR3 loop reads CASSELIGQGLETQYF. CDR3 DNA sequence: TGTGCCAGCAGTGAACTCATTGGACAAGGGCTGGAGACCCAGTACTTC.

In this sample, this clonotype is medium-sized. The rearrangement uses TRBV6-6 and TRBJ1-1; TRBD1 is a possible D gene (6 bases). Deletions cut 9 bases from V and 0 bases from J, with 14 bases between. Germline values: CDR1 MNHNY, CDR2 SVGAGI (reference sequence). The CDR3 is 14 amino acids. CDR3 amino acids: CASFRGAVNTEAFF. The CDR3 DNA reads as TGTGCCAGTTTTAGGGGGGCTGTGAACACTGAAGCTTTCTTT.

This clonotype was seen ten or more times. V usage is TRBV19 and J usage is TRBJ1-2, with 9 nucleotides matching TRBD1. V dropped 3 bases and J dropped 10; count of bases not matched to a gene: 3. CDR1 LNHDA and CDR2 SQIVND come from the germline V gene (reference sequence). The CDR3 is 12 residues long. CDR3 amino acids: CASSMGDRDYTF. In DNA form, the CDR3 reads TGTGCCAGTAGTATGGGGGACAGGGACTACACCTTC.

This clonotype is medium-sized in the sample. The V call is TRBV30, the J call TRBJ1-2, with D perhaps TRBD1 (5 bases). Trimming removed 0 bases from V and 4 bases from J, with 15 bases in between. Germline V CDR1 and CDR2: GTSNPN, SVGIG (reference sequence). This CDR3 contains 15 residues. CDR3 sequence: CAWSVWVQGGYGYTF. In DNA form, the CDR3 reads TGTGCCTGGAGTGTATGGGTGCAGGGCGGCTATGGCTACACCTTC.

Within the sample, this clonotype is medium-sized (0.01 to 0.1%). The genes are TRBV5-1 and TRBJ2-1, with D possibly matching TRBD1 (6 bases). Germline V gene data show CDR1 as SGHRS and CDR2 as YFSETQ. V was shortened by 1 base and J by 8 bases, with 10 bases between the two germline ends. The CDR3 is 13 amino acids. The CDR3 loop reads CASSLYREDEQFF. For the CDR3, the DNA is TGCGCCAGCAGCTTGTACAGGGAAGATGAGCAGTTCTTC.

This clonotype was observed at least ten times. The chain couples TRBV28 to TRBJ2-2; D is unresolved. The CDR3 extends over 13 amino acids. Trimming took off 1 base at V and 6 bases at J, with 6 bases between the two ends. CDR1 is MDHEN and CDR2 is SYDVKM in the germline V gene. CDR3 protein: CASSLSGPGELFF. CDR3 DNA sequence: TGTGCCAGCAGTTTATCGGGTCCCGGGGAGCTGTTTTTT.